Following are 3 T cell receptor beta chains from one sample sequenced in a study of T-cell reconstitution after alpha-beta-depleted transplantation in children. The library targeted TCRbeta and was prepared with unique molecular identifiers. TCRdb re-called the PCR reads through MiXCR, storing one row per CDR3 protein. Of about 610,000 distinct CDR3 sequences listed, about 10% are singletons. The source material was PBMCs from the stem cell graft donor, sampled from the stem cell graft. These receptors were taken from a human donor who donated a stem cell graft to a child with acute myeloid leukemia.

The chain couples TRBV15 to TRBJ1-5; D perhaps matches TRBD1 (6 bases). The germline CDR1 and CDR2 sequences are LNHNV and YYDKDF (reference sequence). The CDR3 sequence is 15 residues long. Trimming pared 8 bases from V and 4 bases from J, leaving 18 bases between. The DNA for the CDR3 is TGTGCCACCGACACCGGGCGGGGGCCGAATCAGCCCCAGCATTTT. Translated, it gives CATDTGRGPNQPQHF.

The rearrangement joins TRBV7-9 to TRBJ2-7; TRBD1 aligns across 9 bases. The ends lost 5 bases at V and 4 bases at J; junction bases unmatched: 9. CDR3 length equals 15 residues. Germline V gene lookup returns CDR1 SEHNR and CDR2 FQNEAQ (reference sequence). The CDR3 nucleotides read TGTGCCAGCAGCCATAAGCCGGGACAGGGATACGAGCAGTACTTC. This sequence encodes CASSHKPGQGYEQYF.

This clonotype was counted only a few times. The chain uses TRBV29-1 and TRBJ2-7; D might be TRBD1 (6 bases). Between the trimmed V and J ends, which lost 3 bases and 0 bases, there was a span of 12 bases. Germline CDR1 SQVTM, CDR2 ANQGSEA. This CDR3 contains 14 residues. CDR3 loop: CSVEQGSSSYEQYF. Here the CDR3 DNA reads TGCAGCGTTGAGCAGGGGTCCTCCTCCTACGAGCAGTACTTC.